A single sample gave rise to the 11 T cell receptor beta chains below, sequenced in a study of T cell repertoires in cytomegalovirus infection. One entry per CDR3 protein, called by TCRdb with MiXCR from the reads. The sample lists around 180,000 distinct CDR3 sequences, approximately 19% occurring once. Sequences were obtained from PBMCs. These receptor sequences come from a human donor in good health (CMV status not recorded). Some clones in this sample may be carry-over from other donors' samples.

The chain joins TRBV23-1 to TRBJ1-4; tentative D call: TRBD1 (5 bases). TRBV23-1 is assigned to the ORF class and has an uncertain function. The germline V and J ends were trimmed by 6 bases and 8 bases, with 13 bases remaining between them. CDR3 length: 13 residues. CDR3 nucleotide sequence: TGCGCCAGCAGCCAAGTCCGGGGCGAAAAACTGTTTTTT. It specifies CASSQVRGEKLFF.

This chain links TRBV28 with TRBJ2-1, with TRBD1 identical over 7 bases. Germline V CDR1 and CDR2: MDHEN, SYDVKM. V lost 10 bases to trimming and J lost 8 bases; unmatched junction nucleotides: 14. The CDR3 runs to 14 residues. In nucleotides, the CDR3 is TGTGCCATCCAGATCATGACAGGGAGCCATGAGCAGTTCTTC. It encodes CAIQIMTGSHEQFF.

The V gene is TRBV15, the J gene TRBJ2-5; 7 nucleotides match TRBD1. CDR3 length: 15 amino acids. Germline-derived CDR1 and CDR2 are LNHNV and YYDKDF (reference sequence). J gave up 5 bases and V 0 bases, and 6 bases lay outside the gene matches. The CDR3 protein is CATSREEGGSETQYF. DNA for the CDR3: TGTGCCACCAGCAGAGAAGAAGGGGGCAGCGAGACCCAGTACTTC.

This clonotype was recorded many times. Here the CDR3 reads CASSLATSGIYNEQFF. The DNA of the CDR3 is TGTGCCAGCAGCTTAGCGACTAGCGGGATTTACAATGAGCAGTTCTTC. V and J are TRBV7-2 and TRBJ2-1; 11 bases are a match to TRBD2. The germline V gene has CDR1 SGHTA and CDR2 FQGNSA. CDR3 length: 16 residues. V trimming: 0 bases; J trimming: 4 bases; junction bases outside the gene matches: 2.

The rearrangement joins TRBV20-1 to TRBJ2-1, with 12 bases identical to TRBD2. J gave up 5 bases and V 2 bases, and 4 bases lay outside the gene matches. The length of the CDR3 is 15 residues. Looked up from germline, CDR1 is DFQATT and CDR2 is SNEGSKA (reference sequence). This chain's CDR3 is CSARKRTSGDNEQFF. In DNA form, the CDR3 reads TGCAGTGCTAGAAAGAGGACTAGCGGGGACAATGAGCAGTTCTTC.

There are a few counts of this clonotype. The genes are TRBV5-1 and TRBJ2-7, with D possibly TRBD2 on 6 matching bases. The CDR3 sequence is 15 residues long. V was cut by 4 bases and J by 2 bases, with 16 bases left in between. Germline assignment: CDR1 SGHRS and CDR2 YFSETQ. CDR3 sequence: CASSPFAEGAYEQYF. In nucleotides, the CDR3 is TGCGCCAGCAGCCCCTTTGCGGAGGGAGCCTACGAGCAGTACTTC.

The chain carries TRBV7-4 and TRBJ2-7, with 14 bases matching TRBD2. The CDR3 extends over 15 amino acids. Unmatched junction bases numbered 1, after V lost 4 bases and J lost 2 bases. The germline gives CDR1 SGHVT, CDR2 SQSDAQ. The CDR3 DNA sequence: TGTGCCAGCAGCTCGACTAGCGGGAGGGCCTACGAGCAGTACTTC. As protein: CASSSTSGRAYEQYF.

The V and J genes are TRBV30 and TRBJ1-2; D is possibly TRBD1 (5 bases). This CDR3 comprises 13 residues. CDR1 and CDR2 (germline): GTSNPN, SVGIG (reference sequence). The V and J ends lost 2 bases and 8 bases respectively, with 15 bases between them. The CDR3 here is CAWSRNRPWGYTF. As DNA, the CDR3 is TGTGCCTGGAGTAGGAACAGGCCTTGGGGCTACACCTTC.

This chain links TRBV28 with TRBJ2-7; D call uncertain. Germline V gene lookup returns CDR1 MDHEN and CDR2 SYDVKM. This CDR3 region has 14 residues. Trimming cost V 4 bases and J 3 bases, with 13 bases left between them. The CDR3 is CASSSTIDLYEQYF. The DNA of the CDR3 is TGTGCCAGCAGTTCTACTATCGACCTCTACGAGCAGTACTTC.

This rearrangement joins TRBV2 to TRBJ2-5; the D gene is possibly TRBD2 (6 bases). Per the germline V gene, CDR1 is SNHLY and CDR2 is FYNNEI. Trimming took off 1 base at V and 2 bases at J, with 8 bases between the two ends. CDR3 size: 14 residues. CDR3 nucleotide sequence: TGTGCCAGCAGTGAAGTCCGGGGGCAAGAGACCCAGTACTTC. Its translation is CASSEVRGQETQYF. Full variable domain (outside the CDR3, taken from reference TRBV2 and TRBJ2-5): EPEVTQTPSHQVTQMGQEVILRCVPISNHLYFYWYRQILGQKVEFLVSFYNNEISEKSEIFDDQFSVERPDGSNFTLKIRSTKLEDSAMYFCASSEVRGQETQYFGPGTRLLVL.

The chain recombines TRBV20-1 with TRBJ2-2; D might be TRBD2 (6 bases). Germline V CDR1 and CDR2: DFQATT, SNEGSKA (reference sequence). CDR3 length: 15 amino acids. V was shortened by 0 bases and J by 4 bases, with 12 bases between the two germline ends. CDR3 bases: TGCAGTGCTAGAGAGGAGGGGACCCTCACCGGGGAGCTGTTTTTT. As protein: CSAREEGTLTGELFF.